This T cell receptor (beta chain) was recovered during a study of blood T cell repertoires in COVID-19 (dated by TCRdb to the early 2020s). A note on the overall study: Samples from collaborators originated in the United States, Italy and Spain and spanned both the acute and convalescent phases of COVID-19. The prospective study material was composed of cDNA or gDNA derived from T cells, B-cell-depleted T cells, or PBMCs. Subjects who had been exposed to COVID-19, were actively infected with it, or had recovered from it provided the deeply sampled blood TCRbeta repertoires that made up the dataset. The repertoires were made available in a free public database intended to serve as a resource for research on the immune response to SARS-CoV-2. The samples were drawn from two sources: the first 160 participants of the ongoing ImmuneRACE study, and some 1,300 subjects contributed by 6 global collaborators. Sample metadata almost always included a de-identified subject ID, COVID-19 status, age in years and sex. Where HLA class I and class II types were available, the types were taken from metadata supplied by the sample provider, not from assay-based typing.

Each collaborating institution followed its own protocols to collect whole blood in K2EDTA tubes. For TCRbeta analysis, collaborator samples were shipped as frozen whole blood, as isolated PBMCs, or as DNA extracted from either sample type. TCRbeta CDR3 regions were amplified from genomic DNA by means of the immunoSEQ Assay, a bias-controlled multiplex PCR. Turning to the authors' computational methods: The number of nucleated cells in each sample was estimated by amplification of reference gene primers within the assay. To quantify the absolute abundance of each unique TCRbeta CDR3 rearrangement, sequence reads were collapsed and filtered. Productive Simpson clonality was computed per sample as the square root of Simpson's diversity index over productive rearrangements. Sourced from immuneACCESS, this table was stored by TCRdb with only in-frame sequences that have V and J called. A share of the clones is absent; for the studies checked, an unresolved V gene accounts for under half, and the remainder has no known explanation. The V and J calls and clone size come from that table; D and trimming were worked out from the DNA. For this sample there are about 120,000 clones; 79% appear just once. The ten largest account for 37% of the sample.

The paper's findings and limits, for the study overall: How much clinical and demographic metadata was included differed by source and by participant, and the metadata was provided uncurated.

The germline V end is reduced by 4 bases and the J end by 5 bases; junction bases left unmatched: 19. CDR1 and CDR2 are drawn from the germline V gene (reference sequence): SGHKS, YYEKEE. Taken from cysteine to phenylalanine, the CDR3 has 18 residues. Only CDR3 DNA remains: 54 bases, in frame from the first base. In the case of this clone: No cognate antigen has been identified for it. Per-nucleotide qualities are absent, and no much larger clonotype sits a single base away.

This sequence uses TRBV5-5 and TRBJ1-2, and TRBD1 aligns with 8 junction nucleotides. The TCR sequence derives from a middle-aged man with active or convalescent COVID-19. Sequencing used peripheral blood. The nucleotides are TGTGCCAGCAGCCCCGCCACGCCTGGGGCAGGGGGCGGGTATGGCTACACCTTC. The resulting protein is CASSPATPGAGGGYGYTF.